This T cell receptor (beta chain) was profiled in a study of cytomegalovirus exposure and HLA in healthy donors. Study details: The 95 to 150 validation repertoires used a platform that matched the one used for the approximately 700 first-cohort repertoires, as a later analysis reported.

CDR3 length: 14 residues. The germline gives CDR1 MNHEY, CDR2 SMNVEV (reference sequence). Trimming removed 8 bases at V and 3 bases at J, with 16 bases between. While the first cohort had around 700 subjects, the donors belonged to the separate validation cohort of about 120 subjects. Some clones are missing from TCRdb's copy, which holds only in-frame ones; the method was immunoSEQ multiplex PCR. Of around 250,000 clones listed, 90% were seen once; the top ten hold 3.1%. This TCR was sampled from a woman younger than 45 in good health and CMV-seronegative. The sequencing sample was made of PBMCs. The gene calls are TRBV27 and TRBJ1-1; the D gene is possibly TRBD1 (5 bases). CDR3 nucleotide sequence: TGTGCCAGCGGGCAGGACCGGGGGGACACTGAAGCTTTCTTT. This sequence encodes CASGQDRGDTEAFF.